Listed here are 3 T cell receptor beta chains from one sample, sequenced in a study of T cell responses to AZD1222 COVID-19 vaccine (dated by TCRdb to about 2021). The sample's time point, from its label and the paper: about 28 days (+/-7) after the second vaccine dose. Libraries came from the immunoSEQ multiplex PCR assay. Sourced from immuneACCESS, this table was stored by TCRdb with only in-frame sequences that have V and J called. A share of the clones is absent; for the studies checked, an unresolved V gene accounts for under half, and the remainder has no known explanation. The sample contains fewer than 150,000 clones, 89% of them found a single time. Approximately 9.4% of the sample is held by the ten biggest clonotypes. Here the sequenced sample was peripheral blood, taken 28 days after the second AZD1222 dose. These receptors all stem from an adult who received the AZD1222 COVID-19 vaccine.

The chain is built from TRBV7-3 and TRBJ1-6, with 8 bases aligning to TRBD1. CDR1 is SGHTA, CDR2 FQGTGA, per germline. V was pared by 8 bases and J by 5 bases, with 5 bases of the junction left unmatched. The length of the CDR3 is 14 residues. The CDR3 sequence: CASRAGQDNSPLHF. The CDR3 DNA reads TGTGCCAGCCGCGCGGGACAGGATAATTCACCCCTCCACTTT.

This clone came up once. The chain carries TRBV11-2 and TRBJ2-1; D gene ambiguous. V gave up 3 bases and J gave up 7 bases, with 7 bases separating them. This CDR3 spans 12 amino acids. The V gene's germline CDR1 is SGHAT and CDR2 FQNNGV. Here the CDR3 reads CASSFGGNEQFF. The CDR3 DNA reads as TGTGCCAGCAGCTTCGGCGGTAATGAGCAGTTCTTC.

The J gene is TRBJ2-5, the V gene TRBV19; D not certain. The V end lost 1 base, the J end lost 5 bases, and 23 bases lay between the germline ends. CDR1 and CDR2 from the germline V gene are LNHDA and SQIVND (reference sequence). The CDR3 consists of 18 residues. The DNA of the CDR3 is TGTGCCAGTAGTATAGGCCTCGTAAGTGATGGAAAAATCGAGACCCAGTACTTC. Its translation: CASSIGLVSDGKIETQYF.